These T cell receptor beta chains were read from a single sample in a study of patients and donors after allogeneic stem cell transplantation. Using its own MiXCR run on the RT-PCR reads, TCRdb lists one record per CDR3 protein. The profile covers about 40,000 distinct CDR3 sequences, with more than 30% appearing a single time and less than 80% taken by the ten largest. The material sequenced was blood, either unsorted or a sorted T cell fraction (not recorded which). The receptors shown here come from a human donor who was either an allogeneic HSCT recipient or a stem cell or donor lymphocyte infusion donor (not recorded which). It is not recorded whose cells these are; they may come from a transplant donor. Both conserved end residues are part of each CDR3. Fields, in order: clone size, J gene, V gene, D gene, CDR3 DNA, CDR3 protein. The D gene is left open where the match is weak. Size tells how often a clone was seen (once, few, many) or the class of an expanded clone, and some rows leave it out.

size: .; J: TRBJ2-7; V: TRBV3-1; D: TRBD2; DNA: TGTGCCAGCAGCCAACTTGGGGTTAGCGGGAGCTCCTACGAGCAGTACTTC; CDR3: CASSQLGVSGSSYEQYF
size: .; J: TRBJ1-5; V: TRBV4-2; D: TRBD1; DNA: TGTGCCAGCAGCCTAAGGACAGGGTGGGTTCAGCCCCAGCATTTT; CDR3: CASSLRTGWVQPQHF
size: .; J: TRBJ2-2; V: TRBV20-1; D: .; DNA: TGCAGTGCTAGAAGTCTTCCCCGGAGCGCCGACCCCGGGGAGCTGTTTTTT; CDR3: CSARSLPRSADPGELFF
size: .; J: TRBJ2-1; V: TRBV28; D: TRBD2; DNA: TGTGCCAGCAGTGGGATAGCGGGACGCTCCTACAATGAGCAGTTCTTC; CDR3: CASSGIAGRSYNEQFF
size: .; J: TRBJ2-1; V: TRBV9; D: TRBD1; DNA: TGTGCCAGCACCTCCCCAGGGGGCGGCAATGAGCAGTTCTTC; CDR3: CASTSPGGGNEQFF
size: many; J: TRBJ1-2; V: TRBV15; D: .; DNA: TGTGCCACCAGCAGAGTAACTAACTATGGCTACACCTTC; CDR3: CATSRVTNYGYTF
size: .; J: TRBJ2-5; V: TRBV5-1; D: .; DNA: TGCGCCAGCAGCTTGTTGGGCGGCAAAGCGGAGACCCAGTACTTC; CDR3: CASSLLGGKAETQYF
size: few; J: TRBJ2-1; V: TRBV3-1; D: .; DNA: TGTGCCAGCAGCCAAGTTCGGCGGGACGAGCAGTTCTTC; CDR3: CASSQVRRDEQFF
size: few; J: TRBJ1-2; V: TRBV4-2; D: TRBD1; DNA: TGTGCCAGCAACCATCAGGGGGATGGCTACACCTTC; CDR3: CASNHQGDGYTF
size: .; J: TRBJ1-5; V: TRBV9; D: TRBD1; DNA: TGTGCCAGCAGCTTCCAGGGGGATGGCAATCAGCCCCAGCATTTT; CDR3: CASSFQGDGNQPQHF
size: few; J: TRBJ2-1; V: TRBV12-3/TRBV12-4; D: .; DNA: TGTGCCAGCAGTCTCGACCAGGCCTCCAATGAGCAGTTCTTC; CDR3: CASSLDQASNEQFF
size: .; J: TRBJ1-2; V: TRBV25-1; D: TRBD1; DNA: TGTGCCAGCAGTGATTCGGGACAGGGCTATGGCTACACCTTC; CDR3: CASSDSGQGYGYTF
size: .; J: TRBJ1-2; V: TRBV5-1; D: .; DNA: TGCGCCAGCAGCTTCGAGGACACCCACTATGGCTACACCTTC; CDR3: CASSFEDTHYGYTF
size: many; J: TRBJ1-5; V: TRBV20-1; D: .; DNA: TGCAGTGCTAGAGCCGGGGCCGGCAATCAGCCCCAGCATTTT; CDR3: CSARAGAGNQPQHF
size: .; J: TRBJ2-5; V: TRBV5-5; D: .; DNA: TGTGCCAGCAGCCGATTGCAAGCTAGTCGCGAGACCCAGTACTTC; CDR3: CASSRLQASRETQYF
size: few; J: TRBJ1-4; V: TRBV5-4; D: .; DNA: TGTGCCAGCAGCCTCTCAGTCCCGGGACGGGGGGAAAAACTGTTTTTT; CDR3: CASSLSVPGRGEKLFF
size: once; J: TRBJ1-1; V: TRBV29-1; D: .; DNA: TGCAGCGCCAGGGTCACTGAAGCTTTCTTT; CDR3: CSARVTEAFF
size: .; J: TRBJ2-1; V: TRBV29-1; D: .; DNA: TGCAGCGTTGGGGCTCCGGGGCGGGAAGGCTACAATGAGCAGTTCTTC; CDR3: CSVGAPGREGYNEQFF
size: .; J: TRBJ1-2; V: TRBV20-1; D: .; DNA: TGCAGTGCTAGAACGAGGTATGGCTACACCTTC; CDR3: CSARTRYGYTF
size: .; J: TRBJ2-1; V: TRBV30; D: .; DNA: TGTGCCTGGAGTCTCCCAGACAATGAGCAGTTCTTC; CDR3: CAWSLPDNEQFF
size: few; J: TRBJ1-5; V: TRBV28; D: .; DNA: TGTGCCAGCAACAGTGAGAATCAGCCCCAGCATTTT; CDR3: CASNSENQPQHF
size: .; J: TRBJ1-6; V: TRBV12-3/TRBV12-4; D: .; DNA: TGTGCCAGCAGCTTCCGGGCAGGGTCTTATAGTTCACCCCTCCACTTT; CDR3: CASSFRAGSYSSPLHF
size: .; J: TRBJ1-1; V: TRBV21-1; D: .; DNA: TGTGCCAGCAGCAACTACGACCAGAACACTGAAGCTTTCTTT; CDR3: CASSNYDQNTEAFF
size: .; J: TRBJ2-7; V: TRBV27; D: .; DNA: TGTGCCAGCAGTTTATCGGGCCTTAAGGCTGTCGAGCAGTACTTC; CDR3: CASSLSGLKAVEQYF
size: once; J: TRBJ1-6; V: TRBV25-1; D: .; DNA: TGTGCCAGCAGGCAAACAGGGACTAATTCACCCCTCCACTTT; CDR3: CASRQTGTNSPLHF
size: .; J: TRBJ2-7; V: TRBV10-3; D: .; DNA: TGTGCCATCAGTCCCCCGGCGGGGCCACCCTACGAGCAGTACTTC; CDR3: CAISPPAGPPYEQYF
size: .; J: TRBJ2-3; V: TRBV20-1; D: .; DNA: TGCAGGGGGAGCATAAACCCTGATACGCAGTATTTT; CDR3: CRGSINPDTQYF
size: .; J: TRBJ2-1; V: TRBV6-2/TRBV6-3; D: TRBD2; DNA: TGTGCCAGCAGTTCGAACCCCAGCGGGAGGGCCTCCTACAATGAGCAGTTCTTC; CDR3: CASSSNPSGRASYNEQFF
size: few; J: TRBJ1-2; V: TRBV6-5; D: .; DNA: TGTGCCAGCAGTTTCTATCGGGGGAGGTTCCATGGCTACACCTTC; CDR3: CASSFYRGRFHGYTF
size: few; J: TRBJ2-7; V: TRBV27; D: TRBD1; DNA: TGTGCCAGCAGTTTATCTCGGGCAGGGGGATCCGAGCAGTACTTC; CDR3: CASSLSRAGGSEQYF
size: .; J: TRBJ2-7; V: TRBV5-1; D: TRBD2; DNA: TGCGCCAGCAGCTTGGGCGGGAGTGACGACGAGCAGTACTTC; CDR3: CASSLGGSDDEQYF
size: .; J: TRBJ2-7; V: TRBV28; D: .; DNA: TGTGCCAGCAGAACTAGAACCTACGAGCAGTACTTC; CDR3: CASRTRTYEQYF
size: .; J: TRBJ2-7; V: TRBV28; D: .; DNA: TGTGCCAGCAGCCCGGTCCTCTACGAGCAGTACTTC; CDR3: CASSPVLYEQYF
size: .; J: TRBJ1-1; V: TRBV18; D: .; DNA: TGTGCCAGCTCACCCTCTTTTGAAGCTTTCTTT; CDR3: CASSPSFEAFF